One sample yielded the 14 T cell receptor beta chains listed below, sequenced in a study of spatial heterogeneity in lung cancer. TCRdb analysed the 5' RACE reads with MiXCR anew, one entry per CDR3 protein. The table has approximately 40,000 distinct CDR3 sequences, around 5.5% seen once; the top ten hold 25% to 30%. Time point meaning: sample taken at primary tumor resection. Unsorted whole RNA of tumor, nontumor lung or frozen PBMC was sequenced. Sequencing was performed on PBMCs, taken at surgery. The source is a female donor with early-stage non-small cell lung cancer.

The table lists this clonotype with many counts. The V call is TRBV11-2, the J call TRBJ2-1, with a tentative D call TRBD2 (6 bases). This CDR3 spans 16 amino acids. V was pared by 2 bases and J by 5 bases, with 16 bases between. Germline V gene sequence: CDR1 SGHAT, CDR2 FQNNGV. Here the CDR3 DNA reads TGTGCCAGCAGCTTACTTCAAGGGGACTTAGACAATGAGCAGTTCTTC. Amino acid sequence: CASSLLQGDLDNEQFF.

This clonotype was picked up a small number of times. The rearrangement uses TRBV9 and TRBJ2-1, with a tentative D call TRBD2 (5 bases). CDR1 and CDR2 (germline): SGDLS, YYNGEE. Trimming stripped 0 bases from V and 7 bases from J, with 14 bases between. CDR3 length: 15 amino acids. The CDR3 spells CASSVVGASDNEQFF. The DNA of the CDR3 is TGTGCCAGCAGCGTAGTGGGAGCGAGCGATAATGAGCAGTTCTTC.

This clonotype was picked up many times. This rearrangement joins TRBV3-1 to TRBJ2-1; the D gene is possibly TRBD2 (5 bases). V was clipped by 0 bases and J by 9 bases, with 12 bases between them. The CDR3 sequence is 14 residues long. Germline CDR1 is LGHDT and CDR2 is YNNKEL (reference sequence). CDR3 nucleotides: TGTGCCAGCAGCCAAGATCCGACCCGGGGTGAGCAGTTCTTC. Translation gives CASSQDPTRGEQFF.

This clonotype was seen repeatedly, ten times or more. The gene calls are TRBV14 and TRBJ1-2; a possible D gene is TRBD1 (6 bases). With 4 bases removed from V and 8 bases from J, the gap between germline ends came to 26 bases. The CDR3 runs to 17 residues. Germline CDR1 is SGHDN and CDR2 is FVKESK. CDR3 protein: CASSPPGGSWGLRGYTF. The CDR3 nucleotides read TGTGCCAGCAGCCCTCCGGGAGGATCCTGGGGGCTGCGAGGCTACACCTTC.

As regards this clonotype: A clone one base away is much larger, so this may be a read error. This sequence joins TRBV29-1 and TRBJ1-6; the match to TRBD1 covers 7 bases. This CDR3 contains 13 residues. Germline assignment: CDR1 SQVTM and CDR2 ANQGSEA. CDR3 loop: CSVQTGRDSPLYF. The CDR3 bases are TGCAGCGTACAGACAGGGAGGGATTCACCCCTCTACTTT.

This clonotype was recorded many times. This chain links TRBV5-5 with TRBJ1-1; no firm D call. Germline V gives CDR1 SGHKS, CDR2 YYEKEE (reference sequence). Trimming took off 4 bases at V and 1 base at J, with 14 bases between the two ends. This CDR3 is built from 15 residues. This CDR3 reads CASSPVGLENTEAFF. The CDR3, as DNA: TGTGCCAGCAGCCCGGTGGGCCTCGAGAACACTGAAGCTTTCTTT.

This clonotype was seen repeatedly, ten times or more. The rearrangement uses TRBV4-3 and TRBJ2-3; 10 bases are a match to TRBD2. V lost 0 bases, J lost 9 bases, and 9 bases stayed unmatched. This CDR3 is 16 amino acids long. Germline loops: CDR1 LGHNA, CDR2 YSLEER. The CDR3 region is CASSQDPGAGGLTQYF. CDR3 DNA sequence: TGCGCCAGCAGCCAAGATCCGGGAGCGGGGGGGTTGACGCAGTATTTT.

This clonotype was counted many times. The chain carries TRBV5-1 and TRBJ2-5; D uncertain. The V end was cut by 1 base, the J end by 2 bases, with 9 bases between. Germline V gene lookup returns CDR1 SGHRS and CDR2 YFSETQ. The CDR3 runs 14 residues. CDR3 nucleotide sequence: TGCGCCAGCAGCTTGTCTATAGCACAAGAGACCCAGTACTTC. It encodes CASSLSIAQETQYF.

This chain connects TRBV10-1 to TRBJ2-3; no reliable D call. V lost 3 bases and J lost 1, with 5 bases in between. The length of the CDR3 is 13 residues. Germline V gene lookup returns CDR1 WNHNN and CDR2 SYGVQD (reference sequence). CDR3: CASSDSRTDTQYF. CDR3 in DNA: TGCGCCAGCAGTGACAGCCGCACAGATACGCAGTATTTT.

The sample holds many counts of this clonotype. The genes are TRBV6-1 and TRBJ1-6; no reliable D call. Between the trimmed V and J ends, which lost 8 bases and 7 bases, there was a span of 18 bases. The CDR3 runs 15 residues. Looked up from germline, CDR1 is MNHNS and CDR2 is SASEGT. The CDR3 DNA reads TGTGCCAGCGTCGGGCATTACCGCTCAAATTCACCCCTCCACTTT. It translates to CASVGHYRSNSPLHF.

This clonotype was counted many times. The rearrangement uses TRBV7-7 and TRBJ2-2; D possibly uses TRBD1 or TRBD2 (5 bases each). Trimming stripped 5 bases from V and 3 bases from J, with 16 bases between. Germline CDR1 and CDR2: SSHAT and FNYEAQ (reference sequence). This CDR3 is 16 amino acids long. This CDR3 is CASSPRPRGDTGELFF. CDR3 nucleotide sequence: TGTGCCAGCAGCCCTAGGCCACGAGGGGACACCGGGGAGCTGTTTTTT. The complete variable domain, with remaining parts taken from reference TRBV7-7 and TRBJ2-2, reads GAGVSQSPRYKVTKRGQDVTLRCDPISSHATLYWYQQALGQGPEFLTYFNYEAQPDKSGLPSDRFSAERPEGSISTLTIQRTEQRDSAMYRCASSPRPRGDTGELFFGEGSRLTVL.

This clonotype was detected ten times or more. The chain carries TRBV7-9 and TRBJ1-2; D may be TRBD1 (6 bases). The length of the CDR3 is 15 residues. V was shortened by 3 bases and J by 6 bases, with 17 bases between the two germline ends. In germline, CDR1 is SEHNR, CDR2 FQNEAQ (reference sequence). CDR3 loop: CASSFPRVSGDGYTF. The DNA for the CDR3 is TGTGCCAGCAGCTTCCCTCGGGTCTCAGGGGATGGCTACACCTTC.

This rearrangement joins TRBV10-1 to TRBJ2-7; the match to TRBD2 covers 10 bases. Germline assignment: CDR1 WNHNN and CDR2 SYGVQD (reference sequence). V lost 2 bases to trimming and J lost 5 bases; unmatched junction nucleotides: 6. The CDR3 sequence is 15 residues long. CDR3 sequence reads: CASSERLAGANEQYF. For the CDR3, the DNA is TGCGCCAGCAGTGAGCGGCTAGCGGGAGCAAACGAGCAGTACTTC.

This clonotype was found many times. V is TRBV7-8 and J is TRBJ2-3, with D uncertain. V lost 1 base and J 6 bases, leaving 5 bases between the germline ends. This CDR3 contains 12 residues. Germline lookup yields CDR1 SGHVS and CDR2 FQNEAQ. CDR3 amino acids: CASSLDGDTQYF. The CDR3, as DNA: TGTGCCAGCAGCTTAGATGGTGATACGCAGTATTTT.